This T cell receptor beta chain was found in a study of blood T cell repertoires in COVID-19. About the study: The study drew acute and convalescent COVID-19 samples from the United States, Italy and Spain. From T cells, B-cell-depleted T cells, or PBMCs came the material, which was cDNA or gDNA.

Self-reported history from a screening survey and questionnaire set each donor's cohort. As processed by the authors: Amplification with reference gene primers provided the estimates of nucleated cell counts. Generated by immunoSEQ multiplex PCR, the TCRdb table keeps only in-frame clones and is missing some. The DNA gave D and trimming, while V, J and clone size come from that table. The sample has some 390,000 clones; just under 90% are singletons. The CDR3 loop spans 13 amino acids. Trimming stripped 10 bases from V and 3 bases from J, with 15 bases between. Input material: PBMCs or T cells enriched from blood (not recorded which). The sequence came from a woman aged 25 to 45 who had recovered from COVID-19. The J gene is TRBJ1-1, the V gene TRBV12-3 or TRBV12-4; the D gene is possibly TRBD1 (6 bases). CDR3 sequence reads: CATTGQGDTEAFF. The CDR3, as DNA: TGTGCCACCACAGGGCAGGGAGACACTGAAGCTTTCTTT.